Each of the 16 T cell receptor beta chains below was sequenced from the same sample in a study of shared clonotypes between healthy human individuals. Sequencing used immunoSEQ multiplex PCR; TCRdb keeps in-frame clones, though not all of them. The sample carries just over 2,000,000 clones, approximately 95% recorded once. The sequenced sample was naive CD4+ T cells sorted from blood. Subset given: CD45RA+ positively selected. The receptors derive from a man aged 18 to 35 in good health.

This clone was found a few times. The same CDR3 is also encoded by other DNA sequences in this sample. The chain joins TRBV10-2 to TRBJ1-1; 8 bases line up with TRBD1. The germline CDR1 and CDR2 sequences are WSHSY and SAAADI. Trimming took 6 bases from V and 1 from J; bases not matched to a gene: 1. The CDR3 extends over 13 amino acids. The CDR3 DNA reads TGCGCCAGCAGCGGACAGGGGAACACTGAAGCTTTCTTT. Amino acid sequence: CASSGQGNTEAFF.

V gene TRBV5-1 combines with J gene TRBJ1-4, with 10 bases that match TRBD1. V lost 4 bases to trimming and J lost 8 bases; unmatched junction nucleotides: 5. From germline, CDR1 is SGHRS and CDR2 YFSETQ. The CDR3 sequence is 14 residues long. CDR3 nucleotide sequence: TGCGCCAGCAGCCGGGACAGGGGATCCGAAAAACTGTTTTTT. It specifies CASSRDRGSEKLFF.

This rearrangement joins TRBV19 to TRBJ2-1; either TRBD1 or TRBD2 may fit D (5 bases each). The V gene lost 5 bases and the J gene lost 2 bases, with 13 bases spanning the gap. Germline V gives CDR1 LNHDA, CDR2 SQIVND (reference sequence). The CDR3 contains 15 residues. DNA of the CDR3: TGTGCCAGTAGTCCCGCCGGGACGACCTACAATGAGCAGTTCTTC. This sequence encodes CASSPAGTTYNEQFF.

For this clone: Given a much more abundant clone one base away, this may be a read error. The CDR3 DNA sequence: TGTGCCAGCAGTTCACGCTACAGGGTCTCCCACGAGCAGTACTTC. Encoded protein: CASSSRYRVSHEQYF. This chain links TRBV28 with TRBJ2-7, with a possible D match to TRBD1 (6 bases). The CDR3 spans 15 residues. The germline CDR1 and CDR2 sequences are MDHEN and SYDVKM.

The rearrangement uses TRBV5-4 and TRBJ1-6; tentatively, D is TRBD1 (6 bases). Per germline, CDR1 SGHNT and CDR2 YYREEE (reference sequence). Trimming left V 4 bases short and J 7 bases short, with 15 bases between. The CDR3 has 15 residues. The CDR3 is CASSPGQWRNSPLHF. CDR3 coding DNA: TGTGCCAGCAGCCCTGGACAGTGGCGGAATTCACCCCTCCACTTT. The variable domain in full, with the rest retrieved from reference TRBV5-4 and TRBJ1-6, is ETGVTQSPTHLIKTRGQQVTLRCSSQSGHNTVSWYQQALGQGPQFIFQYYREEENGRGNFPPRFSGLQFPNYSSELNVNALELDDSALYLCASSPGQWRNSPLHFGNGTRLTVT.

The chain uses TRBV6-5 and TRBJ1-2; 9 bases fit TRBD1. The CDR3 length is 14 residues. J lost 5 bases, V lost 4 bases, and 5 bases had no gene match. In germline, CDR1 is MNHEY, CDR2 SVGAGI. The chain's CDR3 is CASSSPTGGYGYTF. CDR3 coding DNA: TGTGCCAGCAGTTCTCCGACAGGGGGATATGGCTACACCTTC.

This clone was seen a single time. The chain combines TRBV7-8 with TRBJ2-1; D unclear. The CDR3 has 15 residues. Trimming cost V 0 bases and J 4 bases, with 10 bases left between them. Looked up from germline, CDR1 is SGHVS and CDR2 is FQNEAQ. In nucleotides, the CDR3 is TGTGCCAGCAGCTTAGCGGAGAGCCATTACAATGAGCAGTTCTTC. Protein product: CASSLAESHYNEQFF. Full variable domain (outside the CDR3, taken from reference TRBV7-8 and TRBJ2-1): GAGVSQSPRYKVAKRGQDVALRCDPISGHVSLFWYQQALGQGPEFLTYFQNEAQLDKSGLPSDRFFAERPEGSVSTLKIQRTQQEDSAVYLCASSLAESHYNEQFFGPGTRLTVL.

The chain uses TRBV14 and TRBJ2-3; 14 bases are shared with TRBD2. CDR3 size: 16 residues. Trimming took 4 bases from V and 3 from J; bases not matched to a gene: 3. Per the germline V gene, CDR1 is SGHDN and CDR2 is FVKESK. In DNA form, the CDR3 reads TGTGCCAGCAGCCGGACTAGCGGGGGGTTGACAGATACGCAGTATTTT. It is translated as CASSRTSGGLTDTQYF.

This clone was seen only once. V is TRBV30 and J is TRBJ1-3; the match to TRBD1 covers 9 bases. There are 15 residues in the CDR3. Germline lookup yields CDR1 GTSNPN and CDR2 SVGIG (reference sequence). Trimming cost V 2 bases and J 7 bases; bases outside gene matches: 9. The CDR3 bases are TGTGCCTGGAGTCCCAGGGACAGGGTCCAGAACACCATATATTTT. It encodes CAWSPRDRVQNTIYF.

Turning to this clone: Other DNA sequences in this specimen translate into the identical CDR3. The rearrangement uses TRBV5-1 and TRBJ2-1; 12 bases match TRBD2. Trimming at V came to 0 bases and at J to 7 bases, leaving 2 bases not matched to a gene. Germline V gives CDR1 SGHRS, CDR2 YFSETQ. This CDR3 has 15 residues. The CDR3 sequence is CASSLGLAGANEQFF. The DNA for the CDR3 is TGCGCCAGCAGCTTGGGACTAGCGGGGGCTAATGAGCAGTTCTTC.

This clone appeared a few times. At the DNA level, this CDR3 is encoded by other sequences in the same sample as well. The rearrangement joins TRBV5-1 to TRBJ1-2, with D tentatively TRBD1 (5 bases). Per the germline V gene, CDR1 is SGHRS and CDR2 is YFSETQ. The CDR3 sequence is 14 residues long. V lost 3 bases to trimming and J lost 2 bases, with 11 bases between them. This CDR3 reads CASSSGTGNYGYTF. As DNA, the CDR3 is TGCGCCAGCAGCTCCGGGACGGGGAACTATGGCTACACCTTC. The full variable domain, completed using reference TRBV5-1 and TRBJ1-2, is KAGVTQTPRYLIKTRGQQVTLSCSPISGHRSVSWYQQTPGQGLQFLFEYFSETQRNKGNFPGRFSGRQFSNSRSEMNVSTLELGDSALYLCASSSGTGNYGYTFGSGTRLTVV.

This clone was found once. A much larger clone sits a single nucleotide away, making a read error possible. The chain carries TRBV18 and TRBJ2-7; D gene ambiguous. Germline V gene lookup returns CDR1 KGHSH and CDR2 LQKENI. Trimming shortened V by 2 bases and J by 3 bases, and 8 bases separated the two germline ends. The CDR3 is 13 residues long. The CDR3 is CASSPSANYEQYF. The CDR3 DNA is TGTGCCAGCTCACCATCAGCAAACTACGAGCAGTACTTC.

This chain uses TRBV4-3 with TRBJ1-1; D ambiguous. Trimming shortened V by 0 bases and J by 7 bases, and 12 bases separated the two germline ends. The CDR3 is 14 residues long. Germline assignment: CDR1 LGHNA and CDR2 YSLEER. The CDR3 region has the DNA TGCGCCAGCAGCCAAGACGCCCGGGTCAGTGAAGCTTTCTTT. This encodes CASSQDARVSEAFF.

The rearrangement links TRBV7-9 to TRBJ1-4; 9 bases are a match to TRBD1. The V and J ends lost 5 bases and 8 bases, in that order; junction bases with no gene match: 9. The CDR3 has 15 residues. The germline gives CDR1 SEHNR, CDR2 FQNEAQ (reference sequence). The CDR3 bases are TGTGCCAGCAGCCCCTCCCCGGGACAGGGCGAAAAACTGTTTTTT. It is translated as CASSPSPGQGEKLFF.

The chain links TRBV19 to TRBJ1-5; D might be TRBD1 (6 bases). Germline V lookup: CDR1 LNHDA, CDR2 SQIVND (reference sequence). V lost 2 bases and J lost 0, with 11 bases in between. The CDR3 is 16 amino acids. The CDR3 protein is CASSITQGNSNQPQHF. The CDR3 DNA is TGTGCCAGTAGTATAACACAGGGTAATAGCAATCAGCCCCAGCATTTT.

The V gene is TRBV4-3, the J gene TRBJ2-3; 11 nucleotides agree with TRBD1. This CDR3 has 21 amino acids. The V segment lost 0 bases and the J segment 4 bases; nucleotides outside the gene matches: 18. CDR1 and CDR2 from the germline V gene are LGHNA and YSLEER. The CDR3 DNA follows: TGCGCCAGCAGCCAAGAGCGGCGGTCCACAGGAGGGACAGGGGGGTCAGATACGCAGTATTTT. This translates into CASSQERRSTGGTGGSDTQYF.